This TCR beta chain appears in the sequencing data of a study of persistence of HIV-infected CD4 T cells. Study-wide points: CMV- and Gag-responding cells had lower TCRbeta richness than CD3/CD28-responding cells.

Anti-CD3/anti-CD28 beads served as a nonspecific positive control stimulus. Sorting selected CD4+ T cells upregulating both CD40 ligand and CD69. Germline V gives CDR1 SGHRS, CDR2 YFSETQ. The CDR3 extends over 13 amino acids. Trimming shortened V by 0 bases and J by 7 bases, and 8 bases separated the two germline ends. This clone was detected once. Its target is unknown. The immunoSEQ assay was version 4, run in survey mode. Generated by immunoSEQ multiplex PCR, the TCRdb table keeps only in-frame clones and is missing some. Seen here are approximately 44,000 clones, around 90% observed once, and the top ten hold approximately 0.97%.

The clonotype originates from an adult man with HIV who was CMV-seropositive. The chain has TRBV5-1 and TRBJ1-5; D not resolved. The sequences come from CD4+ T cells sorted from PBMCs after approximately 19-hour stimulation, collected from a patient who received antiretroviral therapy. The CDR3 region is CASSLALGQPQHF. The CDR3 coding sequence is TGCGCCAGCAGCTTGGCGCTAGGGCAGCCCCAGCATTTT.